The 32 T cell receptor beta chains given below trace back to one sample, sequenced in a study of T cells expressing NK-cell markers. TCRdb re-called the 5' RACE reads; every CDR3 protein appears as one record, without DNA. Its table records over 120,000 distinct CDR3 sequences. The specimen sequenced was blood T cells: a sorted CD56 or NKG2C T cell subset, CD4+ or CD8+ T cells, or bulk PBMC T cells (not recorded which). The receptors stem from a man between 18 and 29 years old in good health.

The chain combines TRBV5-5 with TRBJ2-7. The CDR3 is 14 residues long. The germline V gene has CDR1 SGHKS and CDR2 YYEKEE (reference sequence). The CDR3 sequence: CASSLVQFTYEQYF.

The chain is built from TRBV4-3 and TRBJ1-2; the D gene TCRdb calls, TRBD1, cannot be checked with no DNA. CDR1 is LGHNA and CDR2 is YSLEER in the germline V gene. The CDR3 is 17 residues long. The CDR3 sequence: CASSQDPGQGIHYGYTF.

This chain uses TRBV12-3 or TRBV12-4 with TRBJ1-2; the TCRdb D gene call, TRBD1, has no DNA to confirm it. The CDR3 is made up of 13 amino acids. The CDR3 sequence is CASLGGEDYGYTF.

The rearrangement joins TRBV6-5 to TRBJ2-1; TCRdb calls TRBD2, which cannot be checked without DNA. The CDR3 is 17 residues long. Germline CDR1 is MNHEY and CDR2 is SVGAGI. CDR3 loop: CASSYIITSGSGSEQFF.

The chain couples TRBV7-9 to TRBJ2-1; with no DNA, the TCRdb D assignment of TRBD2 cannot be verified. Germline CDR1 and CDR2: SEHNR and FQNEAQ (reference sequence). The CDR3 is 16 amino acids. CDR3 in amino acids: CASSHTSGGTYNEQFF.

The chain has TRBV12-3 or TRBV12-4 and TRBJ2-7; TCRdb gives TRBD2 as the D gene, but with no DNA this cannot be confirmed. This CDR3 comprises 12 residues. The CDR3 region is CASGRLAGDRYF.

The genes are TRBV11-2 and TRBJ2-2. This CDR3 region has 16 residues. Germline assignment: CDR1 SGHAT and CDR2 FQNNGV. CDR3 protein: CASSPFETQDTGELFF.

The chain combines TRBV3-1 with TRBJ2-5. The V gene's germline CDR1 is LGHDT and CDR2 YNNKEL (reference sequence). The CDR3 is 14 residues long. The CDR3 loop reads CASSQTGNQETQYF.

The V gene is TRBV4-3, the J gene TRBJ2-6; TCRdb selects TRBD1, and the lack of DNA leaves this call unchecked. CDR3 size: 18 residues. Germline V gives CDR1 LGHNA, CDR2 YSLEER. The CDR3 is CASSQDGGLTFGANVLTF.

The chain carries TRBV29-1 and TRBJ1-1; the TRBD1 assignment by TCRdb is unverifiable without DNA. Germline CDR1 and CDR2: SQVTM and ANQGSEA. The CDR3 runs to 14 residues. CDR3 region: CSASRASENTEAFF.

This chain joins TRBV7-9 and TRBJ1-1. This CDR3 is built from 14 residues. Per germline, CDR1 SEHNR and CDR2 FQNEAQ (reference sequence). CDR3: CASSLERINTEAFF. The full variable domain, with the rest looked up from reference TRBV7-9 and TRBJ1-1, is DTGVSQNPRHKITKRGQNVTFRCDPISEHNRLYWYRQTLGQGPEFLTYFQNEAQLEKSRLLSDRFSAERPKGSFSTLEIQRTEQGDSAMYLCASSLERINTEAFFGQGTRLTVV.

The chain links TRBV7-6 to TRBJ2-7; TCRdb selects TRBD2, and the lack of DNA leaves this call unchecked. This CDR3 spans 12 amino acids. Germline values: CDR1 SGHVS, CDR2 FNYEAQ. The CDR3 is CASSPTSSEQYF.

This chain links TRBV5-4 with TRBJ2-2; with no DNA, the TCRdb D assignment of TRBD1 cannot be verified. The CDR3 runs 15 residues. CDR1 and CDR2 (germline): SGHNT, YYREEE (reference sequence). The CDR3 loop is CASSPPDRSTGELFF.

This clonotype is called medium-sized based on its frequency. The CDR3 loop is CASSLFRGRFYEQYF. The V gene is TRBV19, the J gene TRBJ2-7; TCRdb's assignment of TRBD1 cannot be checked, as there is no DNA. The CDR3 runs to 15 residues. Germline V gene sequence: CDR1 LNHDA, CDR2 SQIVND (reference sequence). The entire variable domain, with the rest obtained from reference TRBV19 and TRBJ2-7, is as follows: DGGITQSPKYLFRKEGQNVTLSCEQNLNHDAMYWYRQDPGQGLRLIYYSQIVNDFQKGDIAEGYSVSREKKESFPLTVTSAQKNPTAFYLCASSLFRGRFYEQYFGPGTRLTVT.

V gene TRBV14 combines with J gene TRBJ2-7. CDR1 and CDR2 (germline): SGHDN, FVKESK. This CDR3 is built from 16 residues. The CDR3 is CASSQDLGGFGHEQYF.

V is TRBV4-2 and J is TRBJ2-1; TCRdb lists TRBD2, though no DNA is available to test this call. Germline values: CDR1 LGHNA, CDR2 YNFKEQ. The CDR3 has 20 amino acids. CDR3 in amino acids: CASSPASRGLAPSSYNEQFF.

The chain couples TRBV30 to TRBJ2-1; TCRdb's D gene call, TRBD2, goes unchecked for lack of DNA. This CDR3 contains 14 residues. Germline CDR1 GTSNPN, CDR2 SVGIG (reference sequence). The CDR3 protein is CAWSRLAGVNEQFF.

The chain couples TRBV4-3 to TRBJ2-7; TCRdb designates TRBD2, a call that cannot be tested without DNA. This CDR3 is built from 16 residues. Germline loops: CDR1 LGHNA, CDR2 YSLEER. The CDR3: CASSVGTSGTPYEQYF.

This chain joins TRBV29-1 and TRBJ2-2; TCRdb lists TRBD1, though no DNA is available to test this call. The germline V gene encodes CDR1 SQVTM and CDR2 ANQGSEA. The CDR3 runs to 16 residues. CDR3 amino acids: CSVEDTGKSITGELFF.

The CDR3 sequence is CASSQTGAYNEQFF. The chain employs TRBV4-1 and TRBJ2-1; the TRBD1 assignment by TCRdb is unverifiable without DNA. This CDR3 is 14 amino acids long. Germline CDR1 and CDR2: MGHRA and YSYEKL.

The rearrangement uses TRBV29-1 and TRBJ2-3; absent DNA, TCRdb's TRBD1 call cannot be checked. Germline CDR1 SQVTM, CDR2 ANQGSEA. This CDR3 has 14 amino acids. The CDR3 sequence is CSVVEGQSTDTQYF.

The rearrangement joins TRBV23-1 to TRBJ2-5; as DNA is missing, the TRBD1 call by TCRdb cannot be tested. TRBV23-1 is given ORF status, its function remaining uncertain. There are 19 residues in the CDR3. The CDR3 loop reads CASSQSGQGDIKDGGAQYF.

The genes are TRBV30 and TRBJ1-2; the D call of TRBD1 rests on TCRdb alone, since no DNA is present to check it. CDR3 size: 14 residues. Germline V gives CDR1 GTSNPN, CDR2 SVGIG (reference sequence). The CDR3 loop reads CAWSAMTGWDGYTF.

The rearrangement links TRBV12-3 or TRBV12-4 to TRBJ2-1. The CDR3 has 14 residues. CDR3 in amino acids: CASSLAGNGHEQFF.

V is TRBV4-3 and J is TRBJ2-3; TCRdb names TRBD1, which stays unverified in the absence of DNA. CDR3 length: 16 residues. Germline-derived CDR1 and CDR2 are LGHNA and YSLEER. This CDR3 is CASSQEYRDSGDTQYF.

The CDR3 here is CASSMSVGGQETQYF. The chain carries TRBV19 and TRBJ2-5; the D gene TCRdb calls, TRBD1, cannot be checked with no DNA. CDR1 is LNHDA, CDR2 SQIVND, per germline (reference sequence). CDR3 length: 15 amino acids.

The CDR3 reads CSVELKGQGETQYF. V is TRBV29-1 and J is TRBJ2-5; TCRdb indicates TRBD1, and absent DNA this call remains unverified. Per germline, CDR1 SQVTM and CDR2 ANQGSEA. CDR3 length: 14 residues.

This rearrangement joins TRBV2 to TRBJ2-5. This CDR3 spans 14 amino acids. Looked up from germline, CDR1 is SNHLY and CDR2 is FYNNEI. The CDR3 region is CASSEGAVQETQYF. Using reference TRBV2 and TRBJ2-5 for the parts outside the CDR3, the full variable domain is EPEVTQTPSHQVTQMGQEVILRCVPISNHLYFYWYRQILGQKVEFLVSFYNNEISEKSEIFDDQFSVERPDGSNFTLKIRSTKLEDSAMYFCASSEGAVQETQYFGPGTRLLVL.

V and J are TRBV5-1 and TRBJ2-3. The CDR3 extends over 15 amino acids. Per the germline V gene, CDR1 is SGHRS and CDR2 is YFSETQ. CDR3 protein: CASSYTEDSTDTQYF.

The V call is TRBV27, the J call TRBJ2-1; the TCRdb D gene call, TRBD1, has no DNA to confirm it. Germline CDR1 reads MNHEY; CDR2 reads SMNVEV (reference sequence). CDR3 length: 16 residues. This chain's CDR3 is CASSEQQGATYNEQFF.

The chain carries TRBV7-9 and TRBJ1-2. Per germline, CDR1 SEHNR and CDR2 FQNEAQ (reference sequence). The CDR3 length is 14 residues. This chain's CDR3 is CASSSFFVPHGYTF.

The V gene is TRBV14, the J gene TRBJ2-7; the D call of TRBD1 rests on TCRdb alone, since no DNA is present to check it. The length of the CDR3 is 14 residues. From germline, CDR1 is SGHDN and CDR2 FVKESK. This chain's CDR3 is CASSAASGNYEQYF.